The following is a T cell receptor (beta chain) sequence with its context. Its target is not known. The data are from a study of blood T cells in healthy people across ages. As for the study in general: The template switching approach captured approximately one barcoded beta molecule for every two T cells. General observations from the study: Older age went with lower TCR beta diversity per million T cells, in a roughly linear way.

A second PCR, run for roughly 7 to 11 cycles, used a sample-barcoded 5' primer plus a J-beta primer mix. TCRdb re-derived calls from the 5' RACE reads in MiXCR, one entry per CDR3 protein. This sample has over a million distinct CDR3 sequences; roughly 64% occur once, and the top ten carry over 5%. The length of the CDR3 is 16 residues. The germline gives CDR1 LGHDT, CDR2 YNNKEL (reference sequence). The V and J ends lost 2 bases and 5 bases respectively, with 15 bases between them. The chain links TRBV3-1 to TRBJ1-4, with D possibly matching TRBD1 (6 bases). Input material: blood. The source is a man between 18 and 35 years old in good health. In DNA form, the CDR3 reads TGTGCCAGCAGCCAAATGGGGGCAGGAGAAAATGAAAAACTGTTTTTT. This translates into CASSQMGAGENEKLFF.